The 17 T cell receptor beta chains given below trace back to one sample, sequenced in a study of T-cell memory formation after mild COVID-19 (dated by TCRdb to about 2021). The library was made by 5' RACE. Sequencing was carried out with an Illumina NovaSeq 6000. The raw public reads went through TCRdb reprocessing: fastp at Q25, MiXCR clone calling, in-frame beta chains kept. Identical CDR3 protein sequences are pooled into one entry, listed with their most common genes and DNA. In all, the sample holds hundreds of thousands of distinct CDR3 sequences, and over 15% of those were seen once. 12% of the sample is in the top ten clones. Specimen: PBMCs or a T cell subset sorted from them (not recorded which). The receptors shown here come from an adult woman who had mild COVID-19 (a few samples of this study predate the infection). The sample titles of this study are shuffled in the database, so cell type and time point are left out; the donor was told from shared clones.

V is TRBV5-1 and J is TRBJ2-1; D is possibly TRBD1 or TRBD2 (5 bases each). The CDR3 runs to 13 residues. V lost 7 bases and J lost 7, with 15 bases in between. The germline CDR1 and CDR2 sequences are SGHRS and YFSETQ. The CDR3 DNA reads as TGCGCCAGCGAGGGGATAGGCTGGAATGAGCAGTTCTTC. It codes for CASEGIGWNEQFF. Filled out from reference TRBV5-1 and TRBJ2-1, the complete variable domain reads KAGVTQTPRYLIKTRGQQVTLSCSPISGHRSVSWYQQTPGQGLQFLFEYFSETQRNKGNFPGRFSGRQFSNSRSEMNVSTLELGDSALYLCASEGIGWNEQFFGPGTRLTVL.

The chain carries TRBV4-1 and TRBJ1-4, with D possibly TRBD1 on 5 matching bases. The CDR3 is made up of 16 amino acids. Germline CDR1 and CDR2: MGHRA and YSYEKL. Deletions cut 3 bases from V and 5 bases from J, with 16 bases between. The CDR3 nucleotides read TGCGCCAGCAGCCAGGTGCCGGCGGGGGGAAATGAAAAACTGTTTTTT. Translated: CASSQVPAGGNEKLFF.

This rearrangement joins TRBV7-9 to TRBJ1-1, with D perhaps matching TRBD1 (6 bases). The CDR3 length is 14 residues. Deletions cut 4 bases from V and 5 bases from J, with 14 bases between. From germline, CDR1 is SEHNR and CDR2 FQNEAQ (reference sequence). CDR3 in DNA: TGTGCCAGCAGCTCTTCAGTCACAGGGACTGAAGCTTTCTTT. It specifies CASSSSVTGTEAFF.

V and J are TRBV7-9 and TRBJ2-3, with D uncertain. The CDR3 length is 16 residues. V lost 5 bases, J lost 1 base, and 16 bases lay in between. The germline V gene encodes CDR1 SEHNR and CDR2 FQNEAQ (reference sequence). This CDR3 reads CASSPRDGIGTDTQYF. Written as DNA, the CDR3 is TGTGCCAGCAGCCCAAGAGATGGGATTGGCACAGATACGCAGTATTTT. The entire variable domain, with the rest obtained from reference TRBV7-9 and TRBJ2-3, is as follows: DTGVSQNPRHKITKRGQNVTFRCDPISEHNRLYWYRQTLGQGPEFLTYFQNEAQLEKSRLLSDRFSAERPKGSFSTLEIQRTEQGDSAMYLCASSPRDGIGTDTQYFGPGTRLTVL.

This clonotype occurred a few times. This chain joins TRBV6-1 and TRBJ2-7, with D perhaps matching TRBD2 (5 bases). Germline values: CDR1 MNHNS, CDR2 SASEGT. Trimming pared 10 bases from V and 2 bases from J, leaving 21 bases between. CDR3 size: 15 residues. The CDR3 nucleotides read TGTGCCACCCTGTGGAGCGGCGTGGTACCCTACGAGCAGTACTTC. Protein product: CATLWSGVVPYEQYF.

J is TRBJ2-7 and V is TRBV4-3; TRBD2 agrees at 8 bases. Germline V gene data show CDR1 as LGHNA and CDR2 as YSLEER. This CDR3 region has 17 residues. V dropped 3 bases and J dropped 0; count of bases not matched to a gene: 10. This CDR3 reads CASSHFALAAASYEQYF. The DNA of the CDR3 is TGCGCCAGCAGCCACTTTGCACTAGCGGCGGCCTCCTACGAGCAGTACTTC.

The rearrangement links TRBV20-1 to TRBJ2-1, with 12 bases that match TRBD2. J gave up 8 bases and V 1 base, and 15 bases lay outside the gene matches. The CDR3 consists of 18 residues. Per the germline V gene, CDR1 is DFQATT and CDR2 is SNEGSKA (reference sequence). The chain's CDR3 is CSARGLAGASSRLDEQFF. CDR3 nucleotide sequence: TGCAGTGCTAGAGGACTAGCGGGAGCATCAAGTCGCTTGGATGAGCAGTTCTTC.

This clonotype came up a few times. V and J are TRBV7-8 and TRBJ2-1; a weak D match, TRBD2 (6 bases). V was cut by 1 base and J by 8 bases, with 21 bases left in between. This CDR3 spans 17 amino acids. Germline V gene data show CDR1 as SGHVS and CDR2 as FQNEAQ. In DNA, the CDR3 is TGTGCCAGCAGCTTAGGGAGTGGTGGGGGGAAGTTCGATGAGCAGTTCTTC. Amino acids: CASSLGSGGGKFDEQFF.

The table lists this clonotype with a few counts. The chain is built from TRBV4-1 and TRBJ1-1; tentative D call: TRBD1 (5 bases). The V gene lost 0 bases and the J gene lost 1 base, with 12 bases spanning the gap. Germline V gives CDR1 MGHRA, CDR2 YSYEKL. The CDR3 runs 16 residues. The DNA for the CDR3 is TGCGCCAGCAGCCAAGATCCCCCGGGGCAGAACACTGAAGCTTTCTTT. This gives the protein CASSQDPPGQNTEAFF.

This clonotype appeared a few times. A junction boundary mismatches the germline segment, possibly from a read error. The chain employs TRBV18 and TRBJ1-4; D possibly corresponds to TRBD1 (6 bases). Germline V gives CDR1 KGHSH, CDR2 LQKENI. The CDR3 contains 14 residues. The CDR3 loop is CASSPRGAKEKLFF. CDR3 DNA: TGTGCCAGCTCCCCACGGGGGGCGAAGGAAAAACTGTTTTTT.

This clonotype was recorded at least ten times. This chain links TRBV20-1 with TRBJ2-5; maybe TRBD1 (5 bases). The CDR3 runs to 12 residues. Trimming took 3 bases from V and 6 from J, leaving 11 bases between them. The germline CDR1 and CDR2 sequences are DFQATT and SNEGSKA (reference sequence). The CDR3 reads CSASQGMKTQYF. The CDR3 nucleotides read TGCAGTGCTAGCCAGGGTATGAAGACCCAGTACTTC.

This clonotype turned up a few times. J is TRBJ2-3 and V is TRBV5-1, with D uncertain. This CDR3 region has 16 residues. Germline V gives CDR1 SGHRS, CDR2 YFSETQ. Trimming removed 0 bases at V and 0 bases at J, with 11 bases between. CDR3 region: CASSLGSLGSTDTQYF. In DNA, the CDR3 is TGCGCCAGCAGCTTGGGAAGTCTGGGGAGCACAGATACGCAGTATTTT.

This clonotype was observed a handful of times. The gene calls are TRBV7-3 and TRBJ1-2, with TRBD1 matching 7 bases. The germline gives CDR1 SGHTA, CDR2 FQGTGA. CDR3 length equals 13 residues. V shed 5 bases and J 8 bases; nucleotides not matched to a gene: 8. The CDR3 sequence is CASSPTGAGGYTF. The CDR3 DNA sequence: TGTGCCAGCAGCCCCACAGGGGCAGGCGGCTACACCTTC.

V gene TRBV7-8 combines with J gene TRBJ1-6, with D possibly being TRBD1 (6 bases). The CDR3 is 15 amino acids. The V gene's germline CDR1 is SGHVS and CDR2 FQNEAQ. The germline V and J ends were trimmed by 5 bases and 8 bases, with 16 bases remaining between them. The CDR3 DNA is TGTGCCAGCAGCGCCGGCCAGGGGCAATATTCACCCCTCCACTTT. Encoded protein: CASSAGQGQYSPLHF.

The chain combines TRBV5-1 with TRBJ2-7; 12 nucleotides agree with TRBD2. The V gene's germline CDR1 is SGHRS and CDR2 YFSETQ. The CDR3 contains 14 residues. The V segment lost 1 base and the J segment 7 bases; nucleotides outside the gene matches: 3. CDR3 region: CASSLRLAGEEQYF. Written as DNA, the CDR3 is TGCGCCAGCAGCTTGAGACTAGCGGGGGAAGAGCAGTACTTC.

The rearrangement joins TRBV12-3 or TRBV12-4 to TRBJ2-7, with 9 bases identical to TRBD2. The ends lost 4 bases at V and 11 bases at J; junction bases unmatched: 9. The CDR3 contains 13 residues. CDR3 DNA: TGTGCCAGCAGTTCAAAATTCAGCGGGAGGAAGTACTTC. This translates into CASSSKFSGRKYF.

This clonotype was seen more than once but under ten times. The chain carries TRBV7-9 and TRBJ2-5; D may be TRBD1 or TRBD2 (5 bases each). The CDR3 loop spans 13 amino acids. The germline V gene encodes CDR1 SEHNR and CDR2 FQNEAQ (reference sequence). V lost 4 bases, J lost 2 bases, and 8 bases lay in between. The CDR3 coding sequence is TGTGCCAGCAGCTGGGGGAGTCAAGAGACCCAGTACTTC. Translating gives CASSWGSQETQYF.